This TCR beta chain came from a study of blood T cell repertoires in COVID-19 (dated by TCRdb to about 2020). Regarding the study in general: Collaborator samples came from the United States, Italy and Spain and covered acute and convalescent phases of COVID-19. Subjects who had been exposed to COVID-19, were actively infected with it, or had recovered from it provided the deeply sampled blood TCRbeta repertoires that made up the dataset. The samples were drawn from the first 160 participants of the ongoing ImmuneRACE study and from roughly 1,300 subjects provided by 6 global collaborators. The material from the prospective study consisted of cDNA or gDNA derived from T cells, B-cell-depleted T cells, or PBMCs. Sample metadata almost always included a de-identified subject ID, COVID-19 status, age in years and sex. HLA class I and class II types, where available, came from metadata supplied by the sample provider rather than from assay-based typing. The repertoires were released in a freely available public database meant as a resource for research on the immune response to SARS-CoV-2.

TCRbeta CDR3 regions were amplified from genomic DNA by means of the immunoSEQ Assay, a bias-controlled multiplex PCR. Per the original workflow: The number of nucleated cells in each sample was estimated from the amplification of reference gene primers within the assay. Sequence reads were collapsed and filtered to measure the absolute abundance of every unique TCRbeta CDR3 rearrangement. For each sample, productive Simpson clonality was calculated as the square root of Simpson's diversity index over productive rearrangements. TCRdb took over this immuneACCESS table, retaining in-frame rearrangements with V and J assigned. Such tables are incomplete; in checked studies, under half of the missing clones stem from an unresolved V gene, and the remainder is unexplained. That table gives V, J and clone size, and the DNA gave D and trimming. For this sample the table gives 200,000 to 250,000 clones, of which about four fifths were detected only once. Of the sample, around 7% falls within the top ten clones.

In Seattle, one collaborating source enrolled patients while the infection was active and tracked those patients longitudinally over the course of disease. The collaborating institutions used their own protocols to collect whole blood in K2EDTA tubes. Collaborator samples were shipped for TCRbeta analysis as frozen whole blood, isolated PBMCs, or DNA extracted from either sample type. The investigation overall reported the following: The quantity of clinical and demographic metadata differed by source and by participant and was supplied without curation.

Notes on this clone: This receptor's antigen is unknown. No base quality information exists; no much larger clone differs at one position.

The TCR comes from a woman older than 75 with COVID-19, enrolled during active disease. Input material: peripheral blood.

The nucleotide sequence reads as follows: TGTGCCAGCAGCGCCGGGGGGGCCCAGACCCAGTACTTC. This encodes CASSAGGAQTQYF. The sequence links TRBV7-6 to TRBJ2-5; the central 8 bases match TRBD2. Here V drops 5 bases and J drops 6 bases, and the junction holds 5 bases not matched to any gene. The germline V gene supplies CDR1 SGHVS and CDR2 FNYEAQ. The CDR3 goes from the cysteine to the phenylalanine over 13 residues. Only CDR3 DNA remains: 39 bases, in frame from the first base.